This T cell receptor beta chain was recovered during a study of tumor and adjacent non-tumor tissue in lung cancer. Looking at the study overall: Patients comprised 12 adenocarcinoma, a couple of squamous cell carcinoma and 1 small cell lung cancer. Millions of productive TCRbeta reads were obtained per sample on average. Study-wide points: Tumor tissue had significantly higher TCR diversity than normal lung. Normal lung showed higher cumulative top 100 clone frequency than tumor.

A modified ARM-PCR protocol with three rounds of nested PCR amplified TCRbeta. MiXCR, applied by TCRdb to the multiplex PCR reads, yields one record per CDR3 protein. The sample lists about 93,000 distinct CDR3 sequences, roughly 66% occurring once. The germline V gene encodes CDR1 SGHAT and CDR2 FQDESV (reference sequence). The length of the CDR3 is 17 residues. No cell sorting was done before RNA was extracted from the tissue. A word on this clonotype: The antigen remains unidentified. The CDR3 does not close with the conserved phenylalanine or tryptophan, likely indicating a read error.

Specimen: lung tumor tissue. This chain uses TRBV11-1 with TRBJ2-7; no reliable D call. The source is a man in his 60s with non-small cell lung cancer. Here the CDR3 reads CGSSPRLGGSGSYEQYL. CDR3 nucleotides: TGTGGCAGCAGCCCCCGTCTGGGCGGATCCGGTTCCTACGAGCAGTACCTC.